The 31 T cell receptor beta chains below were found in one sample sequenced in a study of blood T cell repertoires in COVID-19. Produced via immunoSEQ multiplex PCR; TCRdb's table is partial and in-frame only. This table holds 30,000 to 40,000 clones, 80% found once. The sequenced sample consisted of peripheral blood. These receptors were collected from a woman aged 70 to 79 with acute or convalescent COVID-19.

This clone was observed a few times. The chain uses TRBV5-4 and TRBJ1-1, with D unclear. V lost 0 bases, J lost 4 bases, and 10 bases lay in between. CDR1 and CDR2 from the germline V gene are SGHNT and YYREEE (reference sequence). This CDR3 region has 14 residues. CDR3 DNA: TGTGCCAGCAGCTTGGGCGGTCGGGGCACTGAAGCTTTCTTT. It codes for CASSLGGRGTEAFF.

This clone was counted between two and nine times. This sequence joins TRBV25-1 and TRBJ1-1; 9 nucleotides match TRBD1. The V segment lost 4 bases and the J segment 3 bases; nucleotides outside the gene matches: 9. The CDR3 loop spans 16 amino acids. CDR1 and CDR2 from the germline V gene are MGHDK and SYGVNS. The CDR3: CASSALLRDRDTEAFF. In DNA, the CDR3 is TGTGCCAGCAGTGCTCTCCTCCGGGACAGGGACACTGAAGCTTTCTTT. The full variable domain, rest sourced from reference TRBV25-1 and TRBJ1-1, is EADIYQTPRYLVIGTGKKITLECSQTMGHDKMYWYQQDPGMELHLIHYSYGVNSTEKGDLSSESTVSRIRTEHFPLTLESARPSHTSQYLCASSALLRDRDTEAFFGQGTRLTVV.

This clone has a handful of counts. The genes are TRBV6-1 and TRBJ1-3, with D possibly being TRBD1 (5 bases). V lost 1 base and J 7 bases, leaving 8 bases between the germline ends. Germline V gene sequence: CDR1 MNHNS, CDR2 SASEGT. The length of the CDR3 is 13 residues. The CDR3 DNA reads as TGTGCCAGCAGTGAAGGGCGGGGGAACACCATATATTTT. Its translation is CASSEGRGNTIYF.

The chain recombines TRBV27 with TRBJ1-2; D is possibly TRBD1 (6 bases). Germline V gives CDR1 MNHEY, CDR2 SMNVEV (reference sequence). V was pared by 1 base and J by 2 bases, with 11 bases between. This CDR3 spans 15 amino acids. The CDR3 bases are TGTGCCAGCAGTTTATTCGGACAGCTAAACTATGGCTACACCTTC. Protein sequence: CASSLFGQLNYGYTF.

CDR3 bases: TGCAGCGTTGGAGAAGCACGCGAGCAGTACTTC. Translating it yields CSVGEAREQYF. The rearrangement joins TRBV29-1 to TRBJ2-7; D is unresolved. Looked up from germline, CDR1 is SQVTM and CDR2 is ANQGSEA. The germline V and J ends were trimmed by 4 bases and 6 bases, with 10 bases remaining between them. This CDR3 comprises 11 residues.

The chain recombines TRBV5-8 with TRBJ1-4, with 8 bases aligning to TRBD1. V gave up 4 bases and J gave up 8 bases; unmatched junction bases: 10. Germline values: CDR1 SGHTS, CDR2 YDEGEE. The CDR3 totals 15 residues. This CDR3 reads CASSPTGGGREKLFF. The CDR3 coding sequence is TGTGCCAGCAGCCCCACAGGGGGAGGTCGAGAAAAACTGTTTTTT.

This clone has more than one count but fewer than ten. The genes are TRBV21-1 and TRBJ2-3; the table calls TRBD1, which could not be checked here. TRBV21-1 is an annotated pseudogene. This CDR3 is built from 15 residues. The CDR3 spells CASSNSTGRTDTQYF. CDR3 nucleotides: TGTGCCAGCAGCAACAGCACAGGGCGCACAGATACGCAGTATTTT.

The CDR3 nucleotides read TGTGCCAGCAGTGAATCTGGGACAGCGCAGCCCCAGCATTTT. Translated, it gives CASSESGTAQPQHF. The chain combines TRBV6-1 with TRBJ1-5, with 7 bases fitting TRBD1. The CDR3 extends over 14 amino acids. With V trimmed by 2 bases and J by 7 bases, 5 bases remained unmatched. CDR1 and CDR2 from the germline V gene are MNHNS and SASEGT.

This clone has just a few counts. This rearrangement joins TRBV5-1 to TRBJ2-7, with 9 bases matching TRBD2. Looked up from germline, CDR1 is SGHRS and CDR2 is YFSETQ. The trim removed 0 bases at V and 2 bases at J, leaving 12 bases unmatched. CDR3 length: 18 residues. Written as DNA, the CDR3 is TGCGCCAGCAGCTTGGCCTATGGTCTAGCGGGAACCACCTACGAGCAGTACTTC. This encodes CASSLAYGLAGTTYEQYF.

The chain employs TRBV6-1 and TRBJ2-3; a possible D gene is TRBD1 (6 bases). The CDR3 runs 16 residues. Germline CDR1 is MNHNS and CDR2 is SASEGT. V dropped 2 bases and J dropped 0 bases, with 12 bases sitting between them. CDR3 region: CASSESYRASTDTQYF. The CDR3 DNA reads as TGTGCCAGCAGTGAATCGTACAGGGCTAGCACAGATACGCAGTATTTT.

The chain combines TRBV6-4 with TRBJ2-1; possible D gene TRBD2, 6 bases. CDR1 and CDR2 from the germline V gene are MRHNA and SNTAGT. V was clipped by 6 bases and J by 0 bases, with 12 bases between them. The CDR3 totals 15 residues. CDR3 DNA sequence: TGTGCCAGCAGCGCGGAGGGAGACTCCTACAATGAGCAGTTCTTC. Translated, it gives CASSAEGDSYNEQFF.

The V call is TRBV5-4, the J call TRBJ2-1; D is perhaps TRBD2 (6 bases). V lost 2 bases and J 4 bases, leaving 13 bases between the germline ends. Looked up from germline, CDR1 is SGHNT and CDR2 is YYREEE (reference sequence). The CDR3 covers 15 residues. CDR3 bases: TGTGCCAGCAGCTTAAGCCAGACTAGTTACAATGAGCAGTTCTTC. Translating it yields CASSLSQTSYNEQFF.

The genes are TRBV5-5 and TRBJ2-5; 9 nucleotides line up with TRBD2. V was clipped by 5 bases and J by 5 bases; unmatched bases: 13. The CDR3 length is 16 residues. Germline CDR1 SGHKS, CDR2 YYEKEE (reference sequence). CDR3 amino acids: CASRRGGGGARETQYF. As DNA, the CDR3 is TGTGCCAGCAGGAGGGGAGGCGGGGGGGCCCGGGAGACCCAGTACTTC.

The chain employs TRBV27 and TRBJ1-1, with 7 bases identical to TRBD1. This CDR3 spans 16 amino acids. CDR1 is MNHEY, CDR2 SMNVEV, per germline (reference sequence). With 2 bases clipped from V and 0 bases from J, the junction kept 6 bases outside the gene matches. This CDR3 reads CASSLKAGQVNTEAFF. As DNA, the CDR3 is TGTGCCAGCAGTTTAAAGGCCGGACAGGTGAACACTGAAGCTTTCTTT.

V and J are TRBV28 and TRBJ2-1; 8 positions match TRBD2. Per germline, CDR1 MDHEN and CDR2 SYDVKM. Germline trimming cut 6 bases from V and 7 bases from J; bases unmatched to any gene: 2. CDR3 size: 12 residues. The CDR3: CASSPSGNEQFF. CDR3 coding DNA: TGTGCCAGCAGCCCTAGCGGGAATGAGCAGTTCTTC.

This chain joins TRBV10-1 and TRBJ2-3; D might be TRBD1 (5 bases). V was clipped by 0 bases and J by 6 bases, with 10 bases between them. The CDR3 length is 14 residues. CDR1 and CDR2 from the germline V gene are WNHNN and SYGVQD (reference sequence). CDR3 DNA sequence: TGCGCCAGCAGTGAGTCAGGCAGGGCGGATACGCAGTATTTT. Amino acid sequence: CASSESGRADTQYF.

V and J are TRBV4-1 and TRBJ2-1; 7 nucleotides align to TRBD2. Germline values: CDR1 MGHRA, CDR2 YSYEKL. CDR3 length: 13 amino acids. Trimming cost V 0 bases and J 12 bases; bases outside gene matches: 5. For the CDR3, the DNA is TGCGCCAGCAGCCAAGATGGGGGGGTAAGGCAGTTCTTC. This sequence encodes CASSQDGGVRQFF.

This clone was picked up one time. The chain employs TRBV28 and TRBJ1-6; 11 bases are shared with TRBD1. The CDR3 spans 15 residues. Germline trimming cut 7 bases from V and 6 bases from J; bases unmatched to any gene: 5. Germline lookup yields CDR1 MDHEN and CDR2 SYDVKM. The CDR3 here is CASTGQGARNSPLHF. CDR3 DNA sequence: TGTGCCAGCACCGGACAGGGGGCGCGTAATTCACCCCTCCACTTT.

The chain uses TRBV6-5 and TRBJ1-1, with 9 bases identical to TRBD1. Germline CDR1 MNHEY, CDR2 SVGAGI. V lost 4 bases and J lost 4; bases outside the gene matches: 10. The CDR3 consists of 16 residues. The chain's CDR3 is CASSSLGQGRGTEAFF. The CDR3 DNA is TGTGCCAGCAGTTCGCTAGGACAGGGGAGGGGCACTGAAGCTTTCTTT.

This chain connects TRBV28 to TRBJ2-4; no definite D call. In germline, CDR1 is MDHEN, CDR2 SYDVKM. The V and J ends lost 3 bases and 5 bases respectively, with 5 bases between them. The CDR3 extends over 12 amino acids. CDR3 sequence reads: CASSLPENIQYF. Here the CDR3 DNA reads TGTGCCAGCAGTTTGCCGGAAAACATTCAGTACTTC.

The V gene is TRBV6-1, the J gene TRBJ1-1; D possibly corresponds to TRBD1 (5 bases). The CDR3 loop spans 14 amino acids. CDR1 and CDR2 from the germline V gene are MNHNS and SASEGT. Deletions cut 3 bases from V and 13 bases from J, with 21 bases between. CDR3 DNA sequence: TGTGCCAGCAGTGATTCGAAGGGGATACCGACCGGTTTCTTT. It specifies CASSDSKGIPTGFF.

The J gene is TRBJ2-3, the V gene TRBV12-3 or TRBV12-4; no definite D call. CDR3 length: 13 amino acids. V was pared by 6 bases and J by 2 bases, with 9 bases between. The CDR3 nucleotides read TGTGCCAGCAGCCCAATTTCCACAGATACGCAGTATTTT. Amino acid sequence: CASSPISTDTQYF.

This clone was seen a few times. The chain carries TRBV3-1 (or the pseudogene TRBV3-2) and TRBJ1-1; D is unclear. From germline, CDR1 is LGHDT and CDR2 YNNKEL (reference sequence). Trimming removed 4 bases from V and 8 bases from J, with 11 bases in between. The CDR3 runs 12 residues. CDR3 coding DNA: TGTGCCAGCAGCCCGTCCCCGGGGGAAGCTTTCTTT. As protein: CASSPSPGEAFF.

The CDR3 sequence is CASSQVSGLAGHNTGELFF. The CDR3 DNA reads as TGTGCCAGCAGCCAAGTTTCGGGACTAGCGGGACATAACACCGGGGAGCTGTTTTTT. The chain uses TRBV4-2 and TRBJ2-2; 13 bases map to TRBD2. The CDR3 length is 19 residues. From germline, CDR1 is LGHNA and CDR2 YNFKEQ. The V and J ends lost 1 base and 2 bases, in that order; junction bases with no gene match: 7.

V usage is TRBV2 and J usage is TRBJ1-6; 7 nucleotides agree with TRBD1. V was clipped by 8 bases and J by 8 bases; unmatched bases: 12. CDR3 length: 15 residues. CDR1 and CDR2 from the germline V gene are SNHLY and FYNNEI. The CDR3 loop is CASHRDSGPYSPLHF. The CDR3 DNA reads TGTGCCAGCCACCGGGACAGCGGTCCTTATTCACCCCTCCACTTT.

J is TRBJ2-7 and V is TRBV12-3 or TRBV12-4; no firm D call. This CDR3 contains 13 residues. Between the trimmed V and J ends, which lost 3 bases and 0 bases, there was a span of 6 bases. DNA for the CDR3: TGTGCCAGCAGTTTTACTAACTCCTACGAGCAGTACTTC. This gives the protein CASSFTNSYEQYF.

The rearrangement links TRBV6-6 to TRBJ1-5; D gene uncertain. This CDR3 is 14 amino acids long. The V end was cut by 4 bases, the J end by 0 bases, with 7 bases between. Germline V lookup: CDR1 MNHNY, CDR2 SVGAGI (reference sequence). CDR3 nucleotide sequence: TGTGCCAGCAGTTTGACTTATAGCAATCAGCCCCAGCATTTT. Amino acids: CASSLTYSNQPQHF.

This clone was observed once. The rearrangement uses TRBV6-1 and TRBJ2-7; perhaps TRBD1 as D (6 bases). Germline CDR1 and CDR2: MNHNS and SASEGT. V shed 0 bases and J shed 0 bases, with 12 bases lying between them. This CDR3 is 16 amino acids long. The DNA of the CDR3 is TGTGCCAGCAGTGAAGCTTTAGGACAGAGCTCCTACGAGCAGTACTTC. The encoded protein is CASSEALGQSSYEQYF.

The chain employs TRBV5-1 and TRBJ1-6, with 8 bases matching TRBD1. Losses at the gene ends were 0 bases for V and 7 bases for J; bases not matched to a gene: 6. Per the germline V gene, CDR1 is SGHRS and CDR2 is YFSETQ. CDR3 length: 16 amino acids. Written as DNA, the CDR3 is TGCGCCAGCAGCTTGGGGACAGGGTTTGGAAATTCACCCCTCCACTTT. Protein product: CASSLGTGFGNSPLHF.

The chain recombines TRBV10-3 with TRBJ2-7; no reliable D call. This CDR3 region has 14 residues. V was pared by 0 bases and J by 3 bases, with 9 bases between. Germline assignment: CDR1 ENHRY and CDR2 SYGVKD. The CDR3 loop reads CAISESGEGYEQYF. The DNA of the CDR3 is TGTGCCATCAGTGAGTCAGGAGAAGGCTACGAGCAGTACTTC.

The chain couples TRBV5-4 to TRBJ1-6; 11 bases are a match to TRBD1. Germline values: CDR1 SGHNT, CDR2 YYREEE (reference sequence). This CDR3 comprises 18 residues. V lost 4 bases to trimming and J lost 0 bases; unmatched junction nucleotides: 6. Here the CDR3 reads CASSPGQGVGSYNSPLHF. DNA of the CDR3: TGTGCCAGCAGCCCGGGACAGGGGGTCGGCTCCTATAATTCACCCCTCCACTTT.